The clone carrying this T cell receptor (beta chain) was counted at least ten times. Its antigen remains unknown. The germline gives CDR1 SGHAT, CDR2 FQNNGV. This CDR3 contains 16 residues. V lost 5 bases and J lost 2, with 18 bases in between. Molecular barcoded adaptors covering alpha/delta and beta/gamma chains were used on roughly 400 ng RNA. One entry per CDR3 protein results from TCRdb running MiXCR on the reads. This sample has around 130,000 distinct CDR3 sequences, with roughly an eighth found just once. The data belong to a study of read filtering for tumor transcriptome and immune sequencing. On the study more broadly: Revised staging placed 8 patients in R-ISS I, 15 to 20 in II, over 5 in III. TCR-mapped reads were about 3.5 to 10.27 million with IR-seq versus about 85 to 1,300 with RNA-seq. The study, taken as a whole, reports: IR-seq captured clonotypes deeper and more reliably than RNA-seq. Without single-read clonotypes, shared clonotype proportions correlated more between IR-seq and RNA-seq.

The rearrangement links TRBV11-2 to TRBJ2-5, with D perhaps TRBD1 (7 bases). The clonotype originates from a donor aged 40 or older with multiple myeloma. The sample was a population of CD138-negative cells sorted from bone marrow. The CDR3 spells CASSPEGGTAQETQYF. CDR3 in DNA: TGTGCCAGCAGCCCAGAAGGGGGGACAGCTCAAGAGACCCAGTACTTC. The whole variable domain, remainder taken from reference TRBV11-2 and TRBJ2-5, is EAGVAQSPRYKIIEKRQSVAFWCNPISGHATLYWYQQILGQGPKLLIQFQNNGVVDDSQLPKDRFSAERLKGVDSTLKIQPAKLEDSAVYLCASSPEGGTAQETQYFGPGTRLLVL.